This T cell receptor beta chain derives from a study of cytomegalovirus exposure and HLA in healthy donors. Study summary: The Caucasian-associated ancestry cluster contained 75% to 85% of the 300 to 450 genotyped donors.

As concerns this clone: Its specificity is not known.

Primers included in the PCR were 60 Vbeta and 13 Jbeta primers. Sequenced by immunoSEQ multiplex PCR; TCRdb stores in-frame clones only, minus some. The listing records about 120,000 clones. Trimming at V came to 1 base and at J to 8 bases, leaving 9 bases not matched to a gene. Germline assignment: CDR1 WSHSY and CDR2 SAAADI. The CDR3 covers 16 residues. Overall study results and limits: Reportedly, a later analysis found an Asian-associated ancestry cluster had fewer N-insertions than the approximately 670-donor mean. In a later analysis, DRB1 alleles had the most associated TCRs; HLA-C alleles the fewest. Of the V segments, some could not be distinguished, including TRBV6-2 and TRBV6-3, and were excluded.

The sequence was collected from a man aged 35-49 years in good health and CMV-seropositive. The gene calls are TRBV10-2 and TRBJ2-1, with 9 bases aligning to TRBD1. Sequenced: PBMCs. The CDR3 loop reads CASSEWSLDRGDEQFF. The CDR3 DNA sequence: TGCGCCAGCAGTGAGTGGTCTTTGGACAGGGGCGATGAGCAGTTCTTC.